This T cell receptor beta chain was sequenced during a study of draining lymph node invasion in breast cancer (TCRdb year 2020). As for the study more broadly: Histology and cytokeratin immunohistochemistry were used to diagnose nodal metastasis, and EpCAM/CD45 flow cytometry was used to confirm the diagnosis. Across breast cancer tissues, a separate targeted assay used bulk TCR-beta CDR3 sequencing to compare sorted memory regulatory T cells with memory conventional CD4 T cells. Matched non-invaded and tumor-invaded tumor-draining lymph nodes plus the primary tumor were contributed by each patient, with both Treg and Tconv subsets profiled. The separate targeted TCR sequencing included lymph nodes from five patients, and primary tumors were also sequenced for most of those five patients. Beyond this particular receptor, the publication reports: Tracking of the top-100 tumor clones could be carried out in just a couple of patients. According to the targeted TCR-seq data, Tregs appeared to be more clonally expanded than Tconvs in every tissue, and both subsets had lower diversity in tumor than in lymph nodes. Within each tissue, roughly 13-22% of Treg TCRs were also found among Tconvs, a result interpreted as suggesting peripheral Treg induction. Whether Treg conversion occurred in a given organ or whether converted Tregs recirculated between nodes and tumor could not be resolved from the data. Some of the top 100 tumor clones were detected in invaded and non-invaded nodes, suggesting recirculation between tumor and draining nodes. Shared TCRs between Treg and Tconv subsets were considered suggestive but not proof of common clonal origin.

Libraries were made using bulk RNA-seq. This sample was sequenced with an Illumina HiSeq 2500. Turning to the authors' computational methods: For the separate targeted TCR-seq dataset, MiXCR version 2.1.5 with default parameters extracted and quantified CDR3 sequences from raw reads. Each TCR-beta clone in the separate targeted TCR-seq dataset was defined by the V gene, J gene and CDR3 sequence taken together. The separate targeted TCR-seq dataset was filtered by first dropping clones with fewer than three counts and then keeping only the 90% most strongly expressed clones in each sample. In the separate targeted TCR-seq dataset, Treg-Tconv overlap was calculated per tissue as the number of shared clones divided by the total number of Treg clones, multiplied by 100. Through fastp at Q25 and MiXCR, TCRdb rebuilt clones from the public reads, retaining in-frame beta chains. Every entry covers one CDR3 protein and lists the most common genes and DNA from its rows. These V and J calls rely on TCRdb rather than the paper's analysis. The sample table holds about 2,700 distinct CDR3 sequences, of which about 70% were seen once. The top ten constitute under 10% of the sample.

CD4+ CD45RA- CD25high cells were sorted as memory regulatory T cells. Each tumor-draining lymph node was classified as non-invaded if metastatic tumor cells were absent and as invaded if metastatic tumor cells were present. Before staining and sorting, a Miltenyi Pan T Cell isolation kit was used to pre-enrich the T cells. Primary tumors were characterized by immunohistochemistry for estrogen receptor, progesterone receptor, HER2 and Ki-67. Fresh surgical tissue was processed within a few hours after surgery by cutting into small fragments. Tissue fragments were enzymatically digested with Liberase TL plus DNase for 15 to 25 minutes and filtered through a 40-micrometer strainer. After DAPI live/dead staining, cells were sorted on a BD FACS Aria II, reaching roughly 96-99% purity. Sorted cells were lysed in TCL buffer, and RNA was purified with a Norgen Single Cell RNA purification kit including DNase treatment.

As regards this clonotype: This receptor's antigen is unknown. No much larger clone is present one base from it, and per-base qualities are unavailable.

The TCR sequence derives from a female donor with luminal breast cancer. Source material: sorted memory Tregs from a lymph node. Reading the label with the study, this specimen's cell subset or site is: CD45RA-negative sorted CD4+ T cells (memory Tconv or effector/memory Treg).

The base sequence is TGTGCCAGCAGCTTAACACGTGCAGATACGCAGTATTTT. This translates into CASSLTRADTQYF. Recombination linked TRBV7-8 to TRBJ2-3; no D gene is confidently identified. The germline V gene yields SGHVS for CDR1 and FQNEAQ for CDR2. Relative to germline, V is 2 bases shorter and J is 4 bases shorter, with 7 bases between their ends. The CDR3 numbers 13 residues from cysteine through phenylalanine. Only the CDR3 region is kept as DNA, spanning 39 bases read in frame from base 1.